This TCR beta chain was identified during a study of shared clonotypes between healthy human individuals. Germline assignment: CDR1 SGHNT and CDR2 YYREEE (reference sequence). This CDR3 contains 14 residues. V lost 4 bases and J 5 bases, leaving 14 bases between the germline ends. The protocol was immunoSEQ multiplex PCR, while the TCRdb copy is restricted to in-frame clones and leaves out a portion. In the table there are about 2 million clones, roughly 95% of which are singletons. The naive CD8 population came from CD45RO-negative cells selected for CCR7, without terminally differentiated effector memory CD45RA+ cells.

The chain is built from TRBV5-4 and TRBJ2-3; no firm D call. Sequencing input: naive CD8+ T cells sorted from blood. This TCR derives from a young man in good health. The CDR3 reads CASSLNLQVDTQYF. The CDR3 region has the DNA TGTGCCAGCAGCCTGAACCTCCAGGTAGATACGCAGTATTTT.